This TCR beta chain originates from a study of T cells in Graves' hyperthyroidism and ophthalmopathy. RNA transcripts were the template for amplifying TCR beta CDR3 regions. HTBI primers were used for first-round RT-PCR of the TCR CDR3. TCRdb passed the multiplex PCR reads through MiXCR, listing each CDR3 protein once. Of some 500,000 distinct CDR3 sequences listed, roughly 24% are singletons. In germline, CDR1 is MDHEN, CDR2 SYDVKM. Trimming cost V 9 bases and J 1 base; bases outside gene matches: 9. The CDR3 length is 15 residues. This clonotype has at least ten counts. The sequence came from a woman aged 25 to 39 with Graves' ophthalmopathy. Source material: blood. The genes are TRBV28 and TRBJ1-1, with TRBD1 identical over 9 bases. The CDR3 spells CASTTGGWANTEAFF. CDR3 DNA: TGTGCCAGTACTACAGGGGGCTGGGCGAACACTGAAGCTTTCTTT.